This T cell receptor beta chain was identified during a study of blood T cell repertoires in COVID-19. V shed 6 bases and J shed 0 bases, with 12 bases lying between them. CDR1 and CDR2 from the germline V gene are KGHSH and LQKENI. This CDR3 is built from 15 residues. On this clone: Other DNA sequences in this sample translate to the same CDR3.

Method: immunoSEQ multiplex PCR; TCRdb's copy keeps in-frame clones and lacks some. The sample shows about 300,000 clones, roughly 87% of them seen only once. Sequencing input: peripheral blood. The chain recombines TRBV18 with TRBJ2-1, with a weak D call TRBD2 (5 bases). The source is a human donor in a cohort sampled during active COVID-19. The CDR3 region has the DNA TGTGCCAGCTCGCTACTAGAGGCCTCCTACAATGAGCAGTTCTTC. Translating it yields CASSLLEASYNEQFF. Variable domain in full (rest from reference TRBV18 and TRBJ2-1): NAGVMQNPRHLVRRRGQEARLRCSPMKGHSHVYWYRQLPEEGLKFMVYLQKENIIDESGMPKERFSAEFPKEGPSILRIQQVVRGDSAAYFCASSLLEASYNEQFFGPGTRLTVL.